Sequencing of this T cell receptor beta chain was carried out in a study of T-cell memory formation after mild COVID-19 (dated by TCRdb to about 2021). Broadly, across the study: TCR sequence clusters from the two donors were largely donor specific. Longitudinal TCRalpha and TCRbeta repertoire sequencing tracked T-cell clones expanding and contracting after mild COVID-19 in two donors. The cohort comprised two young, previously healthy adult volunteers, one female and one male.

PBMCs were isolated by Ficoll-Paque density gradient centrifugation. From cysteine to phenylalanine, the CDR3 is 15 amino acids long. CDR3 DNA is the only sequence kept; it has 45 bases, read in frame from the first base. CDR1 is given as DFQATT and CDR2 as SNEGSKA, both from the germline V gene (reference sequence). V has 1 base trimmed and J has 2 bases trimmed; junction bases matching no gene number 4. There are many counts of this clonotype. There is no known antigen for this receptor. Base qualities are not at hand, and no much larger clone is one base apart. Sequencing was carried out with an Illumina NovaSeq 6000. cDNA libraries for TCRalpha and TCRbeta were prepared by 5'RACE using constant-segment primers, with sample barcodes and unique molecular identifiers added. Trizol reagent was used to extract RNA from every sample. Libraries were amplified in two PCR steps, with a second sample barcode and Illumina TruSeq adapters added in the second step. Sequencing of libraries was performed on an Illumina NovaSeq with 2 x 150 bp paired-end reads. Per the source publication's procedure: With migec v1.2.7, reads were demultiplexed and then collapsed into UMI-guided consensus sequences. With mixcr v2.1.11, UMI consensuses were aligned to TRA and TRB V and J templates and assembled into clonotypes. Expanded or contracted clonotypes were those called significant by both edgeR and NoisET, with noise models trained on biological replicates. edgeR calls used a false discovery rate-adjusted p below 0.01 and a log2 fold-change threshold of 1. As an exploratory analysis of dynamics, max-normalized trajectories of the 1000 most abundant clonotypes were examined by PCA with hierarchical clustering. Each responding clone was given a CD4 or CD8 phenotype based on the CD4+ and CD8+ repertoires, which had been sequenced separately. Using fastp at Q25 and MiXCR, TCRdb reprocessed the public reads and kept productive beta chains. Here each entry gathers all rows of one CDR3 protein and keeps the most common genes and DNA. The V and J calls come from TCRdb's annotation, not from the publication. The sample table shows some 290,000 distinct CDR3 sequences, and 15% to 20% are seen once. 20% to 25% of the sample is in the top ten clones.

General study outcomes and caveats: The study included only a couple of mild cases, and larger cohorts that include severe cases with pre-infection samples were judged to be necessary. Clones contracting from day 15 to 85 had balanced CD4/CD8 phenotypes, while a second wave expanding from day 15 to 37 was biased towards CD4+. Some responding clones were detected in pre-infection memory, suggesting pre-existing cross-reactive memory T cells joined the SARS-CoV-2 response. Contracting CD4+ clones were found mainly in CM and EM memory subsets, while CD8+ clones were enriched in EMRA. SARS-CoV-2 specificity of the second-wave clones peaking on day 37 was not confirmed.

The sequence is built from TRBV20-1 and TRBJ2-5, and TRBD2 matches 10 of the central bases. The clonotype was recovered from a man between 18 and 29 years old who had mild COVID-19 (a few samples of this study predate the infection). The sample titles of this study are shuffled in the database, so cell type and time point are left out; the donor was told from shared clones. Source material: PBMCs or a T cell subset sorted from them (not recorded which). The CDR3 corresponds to CSARASTSGQETQYF. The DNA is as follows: TGCAGTGCTAGAGCGTCGACTAGCGGGCAAGAGACCCAGTACTTC.